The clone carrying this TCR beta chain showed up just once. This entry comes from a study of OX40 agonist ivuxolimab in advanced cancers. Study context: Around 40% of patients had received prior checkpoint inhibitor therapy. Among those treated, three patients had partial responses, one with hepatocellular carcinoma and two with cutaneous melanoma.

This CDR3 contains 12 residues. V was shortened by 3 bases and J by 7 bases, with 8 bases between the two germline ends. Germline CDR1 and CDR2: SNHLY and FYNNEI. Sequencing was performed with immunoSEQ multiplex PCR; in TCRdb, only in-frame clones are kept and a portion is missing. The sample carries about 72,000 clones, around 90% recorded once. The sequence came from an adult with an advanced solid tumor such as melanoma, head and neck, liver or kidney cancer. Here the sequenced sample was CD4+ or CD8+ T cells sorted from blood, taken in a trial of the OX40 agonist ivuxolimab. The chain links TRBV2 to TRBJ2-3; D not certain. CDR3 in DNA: TGTGCCAGCAGTGAGGGCAGTTATACGCAGTATTTT. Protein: CASSEGSYTQYF. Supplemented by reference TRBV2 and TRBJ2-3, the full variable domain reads EPEVTQTPSHQVTQMGQEVILRCVPISNHLYFYWYRQILGQKVEFLVSFYNNEISEKSEIFDDQFSVERPDGSNFTLKIRSTKLEDSAMYFCASSEGSYTQYFGPGTRLTVL.